Only a few counts were recorded for the clone carrying this TCR beta chain. Its antigen is still unknown. With V trimmed by 1 base and J by 9 bases, 10 bases remained unmatched. Germline V lookup: CDR1 SGHTA, CDR2 FQGNSA. This CDR3 is built from 15 residues. This entry comes from a study of T cell responses to AZD1222 COVID-19 vaccine. Sequenced by immunoSEQ multiplex PCR; TCRdb stores in-frame clones only, minus some. Here the sample spans about 15,000 clones, 88% being singletons. Points from the study as a whole: In a largely white British group with more females than males, clonal diversity was possibly underestimated. Recipients of AZD1222 seropositive at baseline numbered only five or six. CD4 TCRs covered the whole spike, strongest at regions 160-218 and 743-854. Sampled repertoires all dated from after the peak T cell response.

The sequencing here drew on peripheral blood, taken 28 days after the second AZD1222 dose. The TCR comes from an adult who received the AZD1222 COVID-19 vaccine. V and J are TRBV7-2 and TRBJ2-7, with 9 bases lining up with TRBD1. This CDR3 reads CASSLDSGQGTVQYF. CDR3 in DNA: TGTGCCAGCAGCTTAGACAGCGGACAGGGGACGGTGCAGTACTTC. The whole variable domain, remainder taken from reference TRBV7-2 and TRBJ2-7, is GAGVSQSPSNKVTEKGKDVELRCDPISGHTALYWYRQSLGQGLEFLIYFQGNSAPDKSGLPSDRFSAERTGGSVSTLTIQRTQQEDSAVYLCASSLDSGQGTVQYFGPGTRLTVT.